This passage covers 22 T cell receptor beta chains from one sample sequenced in a study of blood T cell repertoires in COVID-19. Produced via immunoSEQ multiplex PCR; TCRdb's table is partial and in-frame only. The data show 200,000 or so clones, roughly 88% seen once. The sample was peripheral blood. The receptors were sampled from a human donor with active or convalescent COVID-19. The donor label of this sample is uncertain.

The V and J genes are TRBV5-4 and TRBJ2-7, with TRBD1 matching 12 bases. V was clipped by 6 bases and J by 7 bases; unmatched bases: 14. The CDR3 is 16 amino acids. Germline V gives CDR1 SGHNT, CDR2 YYREEE (reference sequence). CDR3 sequence: CASNPRTGQGAGEQYF. CDR3 nucleotide sequence: TGTGCCAGCAATCCTAGGACGGGACAGGGGGCTGGGGAGCAGTACTTC. The full variable domain, its missing parts supplied by reference TRBV5-4 and TRBJ2-7, is ETGVTQSPTHLIKTRGQQVTLRCSSQSGHNTVSWYQQALGQGPQFIFQYYREEENGRGNFPPRFSGLQFPNYSSELNVNALELDDSALYLCASNPRTGQGAGEQYFGPGTRLTVT.

CDR3 in amino acids: CASSSGTSGGGETQYF. CDR3 DNA sequence: TGTGCCAGCAGCTCGGGGACTAGCGGGGGTGGAGAGACCCAGTACTTC. This rearrangement joins TRBV7-3 to TRBJ2-5, with 14 positions matching TRBD2. CDR1 SGHTA and CDR2 FQGTGA come from the germline V gene. V lost 4 bases and J lost 4; bases outside the gene matches: 5. The CDR3 extends over 16 amino acids.

The chain couples TRBV6-5 to TRBJ2-3; 11 nucleotides match TRBD2. V shed 10 bases, J shed 6 bases, and the junction held 6 bases outside the gene matches. CDR1 is MNHEY and CDR2 is SVGAGI in the germline V gene. The CDR3 is 13 amino acids. The CDR3 spells CATGLADRDTQYF. CDR3 in DNA: TGTGCCACGGGACTAGCGGATCGGGATACGCAGTATTTT.

The genes are TRBV18 and TRBJ2-7; D possibly corresponds to TRBD1 (7 bases). The ends were cut back, 6 bases at V and 2 bases at J, with 14 bases in the middle. Germline V lookup: CDR1 KGHSH, CDR2 LQKENI. This CDR3 contains 14 residues. The CDR3 loop is CASSQTRGAYEQYF. In DNA form, the CDR3 reads TGTGCCAGCTCCCAAACCAGGGGGGCCTACGAGCAGTACTTC. The full variable domain, with the rest looked up from reference TRBV18 and TRBJ2-7, is NAGVMQNPRHLVRRRGQEARLRCSPMKGHSHVYWYRQLPEEGLKFMVYLQKENIIDESGMPKERFSAEFPKEGPSILRIQQVVRGDSAAYFCASSQTRGAYEQYFGPGTRLTVT.

The J gene is TRBJ2-1, the V gene TRBV30; the match to TRBD2 covers 13 bases. The CDR3 extends over 17 amino acids. From germline, CDR1 is GTSNPN and CDR2 SVGIG (reference sequence). V dropped 3 bases and J dropped 0; count of bases not matched to a gene: 5. The CDR3 protein is CAWSPTSGRPSYNEQFF. In DNA, the CDR3 is TGTGCCTGGAGCCCGACTAGCGGGAGGCCCTCCTACAATGAGCAGTTCTTC.

The V call is TRBV7-3, the J call TRBJ2-5; 12 bases match TRBD1. V lost 5 bases to trimming and J lost 4 bases; unmatched junction nucleotides: 8. The CDR3 consists of 16 residues. The germline V gene encodes CDR1 SGHTA and CDR2 FQGTGA. In DNA form, the CDR3 reads TGTGCCAGCAGCCGCGGGGACAGGGGGCGGGGAGAGACCCAGTACTTC. Translating gives CASSRGDRGRGETQYF.

The chain combines TRBV6-5 with TRBJ2-3, with D perhaps TRBD1 (6 bases). V lost 7 bases to trimming and J lost 0 bases, with 14 bases between them. Germline loops: CDR1 MNHEY, CDR2 SVGAGI. There are 15 residues in the CDR3. The CDR3 reads CASKLGGISTDTQYF. CDR3 in DNA: TGTGCCAGCAAACTAGGGGGAATTAGCACAGATACGCAGTATTTT.

This clone was counted a single time. The genes are TRBV6-5 and TRBJ1-1, with 7 bases fitting TRBD1. Per germline, CDR1 MNHEY and CDR2 SVGAGI. The CDR3 runs to 13 residues. V shed 4 bases and J 3 bases; nucleotides not matched to a gene: 2. The CDR3 region has the DNA TGTGCCAGCAGTTCGCAGGGGGACACTGAAGCTTTCTTT. Translation gives CASSSQGDTEAFF.

The gene calls are TRBV6-2 or TRBV6-3 and TRBJ2-5; D unclear. Germline V lookup: CDR1 MNHEY, CDR2 SVGEGT. CDR3 length: 12 residues. V was shortened by 2 bases and J by 9 bases, with 10 bases between the two germline ends. The CDR3 nucleotides read TGTGCCAGCAGTTACGGGCTCCCGGCCCAGTACTTC. Residues: CASSYGLPAQYF.

The rearrangement links TRBV2 to TRBJ2-1; 8 nucleotides line up with TRBD2. Unmatched junction bases numbered 11, after V lost 7 bases and J lost 6 bases. This CDR3 has 15 amino acids. Germline CDR1 is SNHLY and CDR2 is FYNNEI. The DNA of the CDR3 is TGTGCCAGCACCCTAAAAATACTAGCGGTCAATGAGCAGTTCTTC. Translated, it gives CASTLKILAVNEQFF.

The chain combines TRBV30 with TRBJ1-5, with D possibly matching TRBD1 (6 bases). This CDR3 comprises 13 residues. Trimming left V 3 bases short and J 5 bases short, with 11 bases between. The V gene's germline CDR1 is GTSNPN and CDR2 SVGIG (reference sequence). The CDR3 DNA reads TGTGCCTGGAGCAGGGGTATGGATCAGCCCCAGCATTTT. Its translation is CAWSRGMDQPQHF.

The chain has TRBV5-6 and TRBJ2-5; 11 bases align to TRBD2. The germline CDR1 and CDR2 sequences are SGHDT and YYEEEE. The CDR3 loop spans 16 amino acids. J was trimmed by 4 bases and V by 4 bases; bases with no gene match: 9. The CDR3 nucleotides read TGTGCCAGCAGCATCCGCCGACTAGCGGGACGAGAGACCCAGTACTTC. It yields the protein CASSIRRLAGRETQYF.

The genes are TRBV6-1 and TRBJ1-6; D remains ambiguous. Per the germline V gene, CDR1 is MNHNS and CDR2 is SASEGT. The CDR3 has 16 amino acids. Trimming pared 0 bases from V and 4 bases from J, leaving 10 bases between. The CDR3 region is CASSEAVLAYNSPLHF. In nucleotides, the CDR3 is TGTGCCAGCAGTGAAGCGGTGTTGGCTTATAATTCACCCCTCCACTTT.

The rearrangement links TRBV29-1 to TRBJ2-1; no clear D gene. This CDR3 has 11 residues. Germline V gene data show CDR1 as SQVTM and CDR2 as ANQGSEA. V lost 6 bases, J lost 4 bases, and 7 bases lay in between. The CDR3 sequence is CSVARYNEQFF. Written as DNA, the CDR3 is TGCAGCGTGGCTCGTTACAATGAGCAGTTCTTC.

The chain employs TRBV5-4 and TRBJ2-3; TRBD2 is a possible D gene (6 bases). The CDR3 is 14 residues long. Deletions cut 2 bases from V and 6 bases from J, with 13 bases between. Per the germline V gene, CDR1 is SGHNT and CDR2 is YYREEE (reference sequence). CDR3: CASSFKLEGDTQYF. The CDR3 coding sequence is TGTGCCAGCAGCTTCAAGTTGGAGGGGGATACGCAGTATTTT.

The chain uses TRBV5-8 and TRBJ1-1, with D perhaps matching TRBD1 (5 bases). This CDR3 contains 16 residues. Trimming took 6 bases from V and 0 from J, leaving 18 bases between them. Per the germline V gene, CDR1 is SGHTS and CDR2 is YDEGEE. The CDR3 sequence is CASTNNAQGVNTEAFF. The CDR3 region has the DNA TGTGCCAGCACCAATAATGCCCAGGGCGTGAACACTGAAGCTTTCTTT.

The genes are TRBV7-6 and TRBJ1-2, with 8 nucleotides matching TRBD1. Germline V gene data show CDR1 as SGHVS and CDR2 as FNYEAQ. The CDR3 is 13 residues long. V lost 4 bases, J lost 4 bases, and 2 bases stayed unmatched. CDR3 region: CASSSDRGYGYTF. The CDR3 coding sequence is TGTGCCAGCAGCTCCGACAGGGGCTATGGCTACACCTTC.

The sample holds a few counts of this clone. The gene calls are TRBV6-5 and TRBJ2-5; tentatively, D is TRBD1 (5 bases). Trimming took off 4 bases at V and 5 bases at J, with 17 bases between the two ends. In germline, CDR1 is MNHEY, CDR2 SVGAGI. This CDR3 has 15 residues. This chain's CDR3 is CASSSGFRVGETQYF. Here the CDR3 DNA reads TGTGCCAGCAGTTCAGGGTTCAGGGTGGGGGAGACCCAGTACTTC.

This rearrangement joins TRBV6-6 to TRBJ2-7; 8 bases line up with TRBD1. The CDR3 is 15 amino acids. V dropped 10 bases and J dropped 2; count of bases not matched to a gene: 13. Germline values: CDR1 MNHNY, CDR2 SVGAGI (reference sequence). The CDR3 DNA follows: TGTGCCACCCGAGGACCGGGACAGGAACCCTACGAGCAGTACTTC. It yields the protein CATRGPGQEPYEQYF.

A single count supports this clone. The chain couples TRBV10-3 to TRBJ1-4; 11 positions match TRBD1. V was pared by 6 bases and J by 8 bases, with 11 bases of the junction left unmatched. The germline gives CDR1 ENHRY, CDR2 SYGVKD. The CDR3 covers 16 residues. The CDR3 protein is CAISGGQGEKGEKLFF. CDR3 bases: TGTGCCATCAGCGGGGGACAGGGGGAGAAAGGCGAAAAACTGTTTTTT.

In DNA, the CDR3 is TGTGCCATCAGTGAGCCCGGGACAGGGAATTACGAGCAGTACTTC. This encodes CAISEPGTGNYEQYF. This chain joins TRBV10-3 and TRBJ2-7; TRBD1 aligns across 9 bases. Trimming cost V 2 bases and J 4 bases; bases outside gene matches: 6. This CDR3 has 15 amino acids. Germline CDR1 reads ENHRY; CDR2 reads SYGVKD.

The chain employs TRBV11-3 and TRBJ2-1; TRBD2 agrees at 9 bases. The trim removed 0 bases at V and 8 bases at J, leaving 5 bases unmatched. This CDR3 is 15 amino acids long. Germline CDR1 is SGHNT and CDR2 is YENEEA. CDR3 DNA: TGTGCCAGCAGCTTAGAAGGTAGCGGGAGCGATGAGCAGTTCTTC. Its translation is CASSLEGSGSDEQFF.